The sample holds one count of the clone carrying this T cell receptor beta chain. Antigen specificity is unknown. These data belong to a study of cytomegalovirus exposure and HLA in healthy donors. With 5 bases clipped from V and 4 bases from J, the junction kept 12 bases outside the gene matches. Germline V gene lookup returns CDR1 MNHEY and CDR2 SMNVEV (reference sequence). The CDR3 runs 16 residues. Donors had nominal health at sampling but likely had unrecorded immune exposures. A multiplex PCR was run with 60 Vbeta primers and 13 Jbeta primers. Per the original data handling: A later analysis counted 65 million to 80 million unique TCR beta chains, about 11 million shared. Using immunoSEQ multiplex PCR, the repertoire was profiled, and TCRdb retains in-frame clones only, with some absent. V and J calls plus clone size are reproduced from that table; the DNA served to infer D and trimming. Here the sample spans around 150,000 clones, 60% to 85% being singletons.

Study-wide results and caveats: Earlier findings revealed that most TCR beta V segments proved productive either about 87% or about 30% of the time. Later work showed greater clonal expansion in HLA-associated TCR beta chains than in equally common others.

The J gene is TRBJ2-5, the V gene TRBV27, with 8 bases identical to TRBD1. Sequenced: PBMCs. The TCR comes from a man aged 25 to 40 in good health and CMV-seropositive. CDR3 residues: CASSAVRTGQGETQYF. Here the CDR3 DNA reads TGTGCCAGCAGTGCTGTAAGGACAGGGCAGGGAGAGACCCAGTACTTC.